This TCR beta chain was obtained from a study of shared clonotypes between healthy human individuals. Approximately 30,000 T cell genomes, or roughly 300 ng DNA, went into unsorted PBMC replicate PCRs. Only in-frame clones appear in the TCRdb table, and some are missing; sequencing was by immunoSEQ multiplex PCR. The sample yields a few hundred thousand clones, around 78% seen once. The ends were cut back, 4 bases at V and 7 bases at J, with 20 bases in the middle. CDR1 is SGDLS, CDR2 YYNGEE, per germline. The CDR3 spans 15 residues. This TCR derives from a woman between 35 and 50 years old in good health. Some clones in this sample may be carry-over from other donors' samples. V and J are TRBV9 and TRBJ1-2; the D is unclear. Sample: PBMCs. This CDR3 is CASSPPEGWVGGYTF. CDR3 coding DNA: TGTGCCAGCAGCCCCCCAGAGGGATGGGTCGGTGGCTACACCTTC.